The source of this T cell receptor (beta chain) is a study of T cells in women clearing cervical HPV infection (dated by TCRdb to between 2018 and 2020). About the investigation overall: Cases were some 26 women with histologically confirmed HPV16-related CIN3 or worse, including a couple of invasive cancers. The approximately 25 controls were women who cleared a single incident HPV16 infection within 12 months without developing precancer or cancer. Case blood was taken at the visit when the lesion was first identified, whereas control blood was taken when infection was no longer detected. Among cases, blood sampling occurred a median of about 150 days after lesion detection, with an interquartile range of roughly 85 to 220 days. Since only a few of the women had HLA typing available, the possibility that HLA type was acting as a confounder could not be ruled out. The exploratory proof-of-principle case-control study was nested within the Guanacaste HPV Natural History Study in Costa Rica and compared TCR repertoires across cervical HPV16 outcomes. Cases and controls were matched on age within five years and on year of sample collection. Median age was roughly 33 years in cases versus around 37 in controls, and baseline characteristics did not differ significantly. The parent cohort enrolled about 9,900 women aged 18 or older in Guanacaste, Costa Rica, in about 1993 to 1994 and followed the women for 7 to 8 years. Five blinded duplicates per group were added as quality controls, so that about 60 samples were obtained: 50 or so participants and about 10 replicates.

Every participant had a single incident cervical HPV16 infection, and women with prevalent HPV16 infections were excluded. Cervical HPV DNA was detected with MY09/MY11 PCR, and genotyping was done by dot-blot hybridization. Around 15 mL of heparinized blood were centrifuged, and the buffy coat was aliquoted, frozen at -30°C, then stored at -80°C. Genomic DNA was extracted from buffy coat specimens using QIAGEN kits. Details on this clone: The antigen it binds to is not known. Sequencing ends 3 residues short of the CDR3 end; the germline J gene provides the rest.

According to the germline V gene, CDR1 reads KGHSH and CDR2 reads LQKENI. Reading from cysteine to phenylalanine, the CDR3 counts 14 amino acids. Of the CDR3's DNA, 33 bases were read; they are in frame from base 1. TCR beta CDR3 regions were amplified by multiplex PCR using the immunoSEQ assay from an average of about 1,200 ng genomic DNA per sample. Primer bias was corrected in the assay by using a complete synthetic TCR repertoire to establish an amplification baseline. The amplicons were sequenced on the Illumina platform. The study's own analysis went as follows. Sequences were error-corrected by clustering with frequency ratios and a modified nearest-neighbor algorithm, then analyzed in the immunoSEQ Analyzer with IMGT gene definitions. At each rarefaction depth, TCR richness and evenness were averaged over 20 rarefaction repeats, and samples with fewer sequences than the depth were excluded. V, D and J gene relative abundances were compared between groups with Wilcoxon rank sum tests, applying FDR correction. Blinded duplicates gave an intraclass correlation of under 97% for TCR richness and an average of around 83% across over 65 gene segments. In its TCRdb copy, this immuneACCESS table keeps in-frame sequences only and misses some clones. Where compared with another copy, unresolved V genes explain less than half of these, and the others have no known cause. The DNA gave D and trimming, while V, J and clone size come from that table. The sample's clone listing holds 20,000 to 25,000 clones. The top ten clones comprise about 9% of the sample.

What the work shows at the level of the full study, not this receptor alone: Random forest classifiers that combined richness and V gene abundances separated cases from controls with an estimated AUC of approximately 0.79. Because the number of T cells in each sample was unknown, differences in richness could reflect differing T-cell content rather than repertoire biology. Lower TRBV6-7 relative abundance was observed in cases than in controls (about 0.099% versus 0.17%; Bonferroni P = 0.0008). Whether associations preceded infection or resulted from infection could not be shown with the cross-sectional design, and effector/memory subsets and HPV-specific T cells were not isolated. Across sequencing depths, CIN3+ cases showed significantly higher TCR repertoire richness than controls, but evenness did not differ between the groups.

Recombination joined TRBV18 with TRBJ1-1; TRBD1 is a weak D gene call, 5 bases matching. This sequence was found in a woman aged 18-70 years with a cervical HPV16 infection that either progressed to CIN3+ or cleared (not recorded which). The source material was blood buffy coat. The CDR3 corresponds to CASSPGNSGTEAFF. The DNA read from the CDR3 is TGTGCCAGCTCACCAGGTAATAGCGGGACCGAG.